This record looks at one T cell receptor (beta chain) sequence and its context. Deletions cut 0 bases from V and 3 bases from J, with 6 bases between. This CDR3 is 13 amino acids long. Germline V gene data show CDR1 as SGDLS and CDR2 as YYNGEE. This sample stems from a study of blood T cell repertoires in COVID-19. Study in general: PBMCs, B-cell-depleted T cells, or T cells provided the cDNA or gDNA that made up the material.

Study processing details: Nucleated cell counts were estimated from reference gene primer amplification. TCRdb keeps only in-frame clones here, not all; method: immunoSEQ multiplex PCR. Clone size and the V and J calls come from that table; the DNA yielded D and trimming. Here the sample spans 310,000 or so clones, roughly nine tenths being singletons. Two consecutive negative NP/OP PCR tests, clearance, or resolved symptoms defined Cohort 3 recovery. The chain uses TRBV9 and TRBJ1-1; the D gene is possibly TRBD1 (6 bases). Sequences were obtained from PBMCs or T cells enriched from blood (not recorded which). This receptor was identified in a woman aged 35 to 49 who had recovered from COVID-19. The CDR3 coding sequence is TGTGCCAGCAGCGTAGGACAGGACACTGAAGCTTTCTTT. Its protein product is CASSVGQDTEAFF.